The 21 T cell receptor beta chains below all came from one sample that was sequenced in a study of T-cell reconstitution after alpha-beta-depleted transplantation in children listed by TCRdb under 2016. The library was prepared using PCR. The data were produced on an Illumina HiSeq 2500. To normalize quantification of the TCRbeta repertoire, the TCR libraries were built with molecular barcoding that relied on unique molecular identifiers. The public reads were reprocessed in TCRdb via fastp at Q25 and MiXCR, keeping in-frame beta chains. Under each unique CDR3 protein, matching rows form one entry showing the most common genes and DNA. Recorded for this sample are almost 500,000 distinct CDR3 sequences; around 13% of them occurred a single time. The top ten clonotypes cover approximately 5.4% of the sample. The material was PBMCs from the stem cell graft donor, obtained from the stem cell graft. These TCRs come from a human donor who donated a stem cell graft to a child with combined immunodeficiency.

This clonotype was detected a few times. V is TRBV19 and J is TRBJ2-1; D is possibly TRBD1 (6 bases). Germline CDR1 LNHDA, CDR2 SQIVND (reference sequence). The length of the CDR3 is 14 residues. Between the trimmed V and J ends, which lost 5 bases and 3 bases, there was a span of 11 bases. The CDR3 bases are TGTGCCAGTAGTCTACAGGGCGACTACAATGAGCAGTTCTTC. It is translated as CASSLQGDYNEQFF.

The CDR3 DNA follows: TGCGCCAGCAGATATCCGGGACAGTCCTACAATGAGCAGTTCTTC. This sequence encodes CASRYPGQSYNEQFF. V usage is TRBV5-1 and J usage is TRBJ2-1, with 7 bases lining up with TRBD1. Germline CDR1 reads SGHRS; CDR2 reads YFSETQ. The CDR3 contains 15 residues. After removal of 5 bases from V and 1 base from J, the junction contained 6 bases not matched to a gene.

The V and J genes are TRBV12-3 or TRBV12-4 and TRBJ2-1, with 9 bases aligning to TRBD1. V trimming: 1 base; J trimming: 9 bases; junction bases outside the gene matches: 13. The CDR3 runs 17 residues. DNA for the CDR3: TGTGCCAGCAGTTTAGGGGGACAGGGTCGCCCCTATGGTGAGCAGTTCTTC. It encodes CASSLGGQGRPYGEQFF.

This chain uses TRBV7-2 with TRBJ2-1; D may match TRBD1 or TRBD2 (5 bases each). From germline, CDR1 is SGHTA and CDR2 FQGNSA. The CDR3 consists of 14 residues. V dropped 6 bases and J dropped 7 bases, with 16 bases sitting between them. CDR3 loop: CASRIWGSPNEQFF. The CDR3 bases are TGTGCCAGCAGAATCTGGGGGTCCCCTAATGAGCAGTTCTTC.

This clonotype has ten or more counts. The chain uses TRBV12-3 or TRBV12-4 and TRBJ2-2; possibly TRBD2 for D (6 bases). V was cut by 4 bases and J by 6 bases, with 12 bases left in between. The length of the CDR3 is 14 residues. The CDR3 DNA sequence: TGTGCCAGCAGTTCCACGTGGGGGGCCGGGGAGCTGTTTTTT. Encoded protein: CASSSTWGAGELFF.

This chain joins TRBV20-1 and TRBJ1-2; 12 bases fit TRBD1. The CDR3 is 14 residues long. The V gene's germline CDR1 is DFQATT and CDR2 SNEGSKA (reference sequence). V shed 6 bases and J 7 bases; nucleotides not matched to a gene: 9. The CDR3 DNA reads TGCAGTGCCGGGACAGGGGGCGCTTATGGTGGCTACACCTTC. Its protein product is CSAGTGGAYGGYTF.

V gene TRBV6-5 combines with J gene TRBJ1-2, with 9 bases identical to TRBD1. The CDR3 loop spans 14 amino acids. Losses at the gene ends were 2 bases for V and 9 bases for J; bases not matched to a gene: 7. The germline gives CDR1 MNHEY, CDR2 SVGAGI. The CDR3 sequence: CASSYGQGNTRYTF. The CDR3 DNA follows: TGTGCCAGCAGTTACGGACAGGGGAATACCCGCTACACCTTC.

This clonotype was detected ten times or more. This chain links TRBV9 with TRBJ2-5; perhaps TRBD2 as D (5 bases). V was clipped by 5 bases and J by 3 bases, with 20 bases between them. Germline values: CDR1 SGDLS, CDR2 YYNGEE. This CDR3 has 16 residues. The CDR3 nucleotides read TGTGCCAGCAGTCGTAGACTACAGAGAGGAGAAGAGACCCAGTACTTC. Protein sequence: CASSRRLQRGEETQYF.

The table lists this clonotype with a few counts. The chain recombines TRBV5-5 with TRBJ2-5; possibly TRBD2 for D (5 bases). Between the trimmed V and J ends, which lost 6 bases and 5 bases, there was a span of 8 bases. The CDR3 covers 11 residues. Looked up from germline, CDR1 is SGHKS and CDR2 is YYEKEE (reference sequence). In nucleotides, the CDR3 is TGTGCCAGCACCGCGGGTGAGACCCAGTACTTC. It encodes CASTAGETQYF.

The rearrangement joins TRBV6-6 to TRBJ2-5; no firm D call. CDR3 length: 11 amino acids. Looked up from germline, CDR1 is MNHNY and CDR2 is SVGAGI (reference sequence). Trimming shortened V by 4 bases and J by 7 bases, and 7 bases separated the two germline ends. CDR3 DNA: TGTGCCAGCAGTTCTGGACGGACCCAGTACTTC. This gives the protein CASSSGRTQYF.

Here the CDR3 reads CASSSDRNSYNSPLHF. The CDR3 DNA follows: TGTGCCAGTAGTTCGGACAGGAACTCCTATAATTCACCCCTCCACTTT. The chain joins TRBV19 to TRBJ1-6; 7 bases fit TRBD1. The CDR3 length is 16 residues. From germline, CDR1 is LNHDA and CDR2 SQIVND (reference sequence). V was pared by 5 bases and J by 0 bases, with 4 bases of the junction left unmatched.

The chain uses TRBV4-3 and TRBJ2-2; D gene ambiguous. The V end lost 4 bases, the J end lost 1 base, and 10 bases lay between the germline ends. Germline assignment: CDR1 LGHNA and CDR2 YSLEER. The CDR3 runs 15 residues. The CDR3 protein is CASSRHHKNTGELFF. The CDR3 DNA sequence: TGCGCCAGCAGCCGCCATCATAAGAACACCGGGGAGCTGTTTTTT.

This clonotype was seen more than once but under ten times. This sequence joins TRBV18 and TRBJ2-2, with D possibly being TRBD2 (5 bases). V gave up 3 bases and J gave up 0 bases, with 11 bases separating them. The CDR3 runs 16 residues. The germline gives CDR1 KGHSH, CDR2 LQKENI. CDR3 region: CASSPSSSPNTGELFF. CDR3 DNA sequence: TGTGCCAGCTCACCTTCTAGCTCACCGAACACCGGGGAGCTGTTTTTT.

V is TRBV11-2 and J is TRBJ2-5; TRBD2 might be the D (5 bases). Germline V gives CDR1 SGHAT, CDR2 FQNNGV. Trimming shortened V by 5 bases and J by 1 base, and 20 bases separated the two germline ends. CDR3 length: 17 amino acids. CDR3 sequence: CASSPASWVAPQETQYF. In DNA, the CDR3 is TGTGCCAGCAGCCCCGCCTCCTGGGTAGCGCCCCAAGAGACCCAGTACTTC.

This clonotype was seen only a few times. The chain combines TRBV29-1 with TRBJ2-5; no clear D. V shed 3 bases and J shed 5 bases, with 10 bases lying between them. Germline-derived CDR1 and CDR2 are SQVTM and ANQGSEA. The CDR3 contains 12 residues. The CDR3 DNA reads as TGCAGCGTTGAGGTAGGGAAGGAGACCCAGTACTTC. It encodes CSVEVGKETQYF.

CDR3 sequence reads: CARTTSGTSLTPPRGTEAFF. The CDR3, as DNA: TGTGCCAGAACTACCTCCGGGACATCACTAACACCGCCCCGCGGCACTGAAGCTTTCTTT. V and J are TRBV2 and TRBJ1-1; a weak D match, TRBD1 (6 bases). CDR3 size: 20 residues. Germline V gene data show CDR1 as SNHLY and CDR2 as FYNNEI. V gave up 9 bases and J gave up 4 bases, with 36 bases separating them.

The chain is built from TRBV2 and TRBJ2-7; TRBD1 might be the D (6 bases). CDR3 length: 13 residues. The V end lost 8 bases, the J end lost 2 bases, and 13 bases lay between the germline ends. Germline V gene data show CDR1 as SNHLY and CDR2 as FYNNEI. In DNA, the CDR3 is TGTGCCAGCTACCGGGACACACCCTACGAGCAGTACTTC. Its protein product is CASYRDTPYEQYF.

The chain joins TRBV4-3 to TRBJ2-7, with 9 bases identical to TRBD1. The CDR3 runs to 16 residues. From germline, CDR1 is LGHNA and CDR2 YSLEER. J was trimmed by 1 base and V by 0 bases; bases with no gene match: 4. Written as DNA, the CDR3 is TGCGCCAGCAGCCAAGATGCCGGGACAGGGTCCTACGAGCAGTACTTC. This sequence encodes CASSQDAGTGSYEQYF.

This clonotype has a handful of counts. This chain connects TRBV19 to TRBJ2-7; D is undetermined. Germline V gene lookup returns CDR1 LNHDA and CDR2 SQIVND (reference sequence). This CDR3 is 15 amino acids long. Trimming removed 0 bases from V and 0 bases from J, with 9 bases in between. CDR3 loop: CASSIDSRSSYEQYF. In DNA form, the CDR3 reads TGTGCCAGTAGTATAGATTCCAGAAGCTCCTACGAGCAGTACTTC.

This rearrangement joins TRBV6-1 to TRBJ1-1, with D maybe TRBD1 (6 bases). V shed 8 bases and J shed 4 bases, with 20 bases lying between them. Germline CDR1 reads MNHNS; CDR2 reads SASEGT. The CDR3 sequence is 15 residues long. CDR3 amino acids: CASGQTGGVVTEAFF. In DNA, the CDR3 is TGTGCCAGCGGGCAGACAGGTGGGGTAGTCACTGAAGCTTTCTTT.

V and J are TRBV12-3 or TRBV12-4 and TRBJ2-1, with D unclear. The CDR3 runs 15 residues. The V gene lost 6 bases and the J gene lost 0 bases, with 12 bases spanning the gap. This CDR3 is CASSLKHNSYNEQFF. The CDR3 nucleotides read TGTGCCAGCAGCTTAAAGCATAACTCCTACAATGAGCAGTTCTTC.